A selection of T cell receptor beta chains follows, all from one sample in a study of shared clonotypes between healthy human individuals. Sequencing was performed with immunoSEQ multiplex PCR; in TCRdb, only in-frame clones are kept and a portion is missing. The sample holds roughly 2.4 million clones, approximately 95% seen once. Sequencing was performed on naive CD4+ T cells sorted from blood. The receptors derive from a man aged 18 to 30 in good health. The CDR3 runs from the conserved cysteine through the conserved F or W. The D gene is left open where the match is weak. Size values are once, few and many counts, or a class for expanded clones, and some rows have none.

V: TRBV27; size: once; D: -; length: 12; CDR3: CASSFRGETQYF
V: TRBV6-1; size: -; D: -; length: 15; CDR3: CASSEWGQGNTEAFF
V: TRBV7-2; size: -; D: -; length: 13; CDR3: CASSLVGGETQYF
V: TRBV5-1; size: -; D: TRBD1; length: 20; CDR3: CASSPATGTGTAYSNQPQHF
V: TRBV5-1; size: -; D: -; length: 17; CDR3: CASSLGHNGRRTGELFF
V: TRBV6-1; size: -; D: TRBD2; length: 16; CDR3: CASSEMRLAGAYEQYF
V: TRBV7-9; size: -; D: TRBD1; length: 17; CDR3: CASSRFPGQGTTGELFF
V: TRBV28; size: -; D: -; length: 14; CDR3: CASSFGPIEQPQHF
V: TRBV30; size: -; D: -; length: 13; CDR3: CAWSRRENTEAFF
V: TRBV27; size: -; D: -; length: 11; CDR3: CASSFYQPQHF
V: TRBV6-1; size: -; D: TRBD2; length: 14; CDR3: CASSVTSGVETQYF
V: TRBV5-1; size: -; D: -; length: 15; CDR3: CASSSPLEKNYGYTF
V: TRBV10-1; size: -; D: -; length: 15; CDR3: CASSEGDSPPYEQYF
V: TRBV19; size: -; D: TRBD1; length: 13; CDR3: CASSSDRGGEQFF
V: TRBV5-4; size: -; D: TRBD1; length: 16; CDR3: CARSLLTGQLPYEQYF
V: TRBV25-1; size: -; D: -; length: 15; CDR3: CASSPRGVPNTEAFF
V: TRBV6-1; size: -; D: TRBD2; length: 13; CDR3: CAGRDSGANVLTF
V: TRBV6-5; size: -; D: -; length: 13; CDR3: CASRTQGRDTQYF
V: TRBV5-6; size: -; D: -; length: 15; CDR3: CASSLDPGVGYEQYF
V: TRBV9; size: -; D: TRBD1; length: 14; CDR3: CASSARDRLGEQYF
V: TRBV18; size: -; D: TRBD2; length: 15; CDR3: CASSPGLAGSYEQYF
V: TRBV7-2; size: -; D: -; length: 16; CDR3: CASSTTGTLSGNTIYF
V: TRBV19; size: few; D: TRBD1; length: 15; CDR3: CASSATGTGFLTLHF
V: TRBV7-8; size: once; D: -; length: 15; CDR3: CASSFRQGYQETQYF
V: TRBV18; size: -; D: TRBD1; length: 15; CDR3: CASSSQGAGNSPLHF
V: TRBV6-6; size: -; D: -; length: 16; CDR3: CASSLARRSSNYGYTF
V: TRBV7-2; size: -; D: -; length: 15; CDR3: CASSLEGHRGDTQYF
V: TRBV6-5; size: -; D: -; length: 13; CDR3: CASSYPGQETQYF
V: TRBV7-2; size: -; D: -; length: 14; CDR3: CASSFPDTNYEQYF
V: TRBV9; size: -; D: -; length: 15; CDR3: CASSVDGSSASRQFF
V: TRBV6-4; size: -; D: -; length: 13; CDR3: CASSELAGREQYF
V: TRBV7-2; size: -; D: TRBD1; length: 13; CDR3: CASSQTGGYEQYF
V: TRBV30; size: -; D: -; length: 15; CDR3: CAWNPGQTVVETQYF
V: TRBV18; size: -; D: -; length: 13; CDR3: CASSPIKGYEQYF
V: TRBV2; size: -; D: TRBD2; length: 15; CDR3: CASTLGTSGWETQYF
V: TRBV6-5; size: -; D: -; length: 14; CDR3: CASSYSSGTLEQYF
V: TRBV18; size: -; D: TRBD2; length: 15; CDR3: CASEWTSGGTDTQYF
V: TRBV18; size: -; D: TRBD1; length: 15; CDR3: CASSRDRGTNSPLHF
V: TRBV7-2; size: -; D: -; length: 16; CDR3: CASSSTGRTGANVLTF